What follows are 18 T cell receptor beta chains derived from one specimen sequenced in a study of cytomegalovirus exposure and HLA in healthy donors. The PCR was carried out with 60 Vbeta primers and 13 Jbeta primers. Repertoires were generated with immunoSEQ multiplex PCR, while TCRdb's copy carries only in-frame clones and drops some. Among 150,000 to 180,000 clones listed, 70% to 80% were seen once. The sample taken for sequencing was PBMCs. The source is a man aged 25-45 years in good health and CMV-seropositive.

This clone was detected only a few times. The CDR3 DNA reads as TGTGCCAGCAAGGCCCCCGGCAGGTCGAACACTGAAGCTTTCTTT. Residues: CASKAPGRSNTEAFF. This chain joins TRBV27 and TRBJ1-1; D is uncertain. The V and J ends lost 7 bases and 1 base respectively, with 16 bases between them. The CDR3 covers 15 residues. Germline V CDR1 and CDR2: MNHEY, SMNVEV (reference sequence).

This clone turned up a few times. The V gene is TRBV7-9, the J gene TRBJ2-1; D is possibly TRBD2 (5 bases). Trimming shortened V by 3 bases and J by 5 bases, and 8 bases separated the two germline ends. There are 13 residues in the CDR3. In germline, CDR1 is SEHNR, CDR2 FQNEAQ (reference sequence). The DNA for the CDR3 is TGTGCCAGCAGCTTCGGACTGAACAATGAGCAGTTCTTC. It yields the protein CASSFGLNNEQFF.

The V gene is TRBV19, the J gene TRBJ1-1; TRBD1 might be the D (5 bases). The CDR3 is 13 amino acids. Germline V gives CDR1 LNHDA, CDR2 SQIVND (reference sequence). The V and J ends lost 3 bases and 2 bases respectively, with 7 bases between them. The CDR3 DNA is TGTGCCAGTAGTATCGGACACAACACTGAAGCTTTCTTT. It specifies CASSIGHNTEAFF.

The chain uses TRBV7-8 and TRBJ1-2; D unclear. Deletions cut 4 bases from V and 4 bases from J, with 13 bases between. Germline loops: CDR1 SGHVS, CDR2 FQNEAQ. The CDR3 runs 14 residues. The CDR3 sequence: CASSSREGAYGYTF. CDR3 DNA: TGTGCCAGCAGCTCCCGGGAGGGCGCCTATGGCTACACCTTC.

The chain joins TRBV11-2 to TRBJ2-7, with a possible D match to TRBD1 (5 bases). This CDR3 contains 12 residues. Germline V gene sequence: CDR1 SGHAT, CDR2 FQNNGV. Trimming took 5 bases from V and 4 from J, leaving 9 bases between them. CDR3 sequence reads: CASSRDRYEQYF. In DNA form, the CDR3 reads TGTGCCAGCAGCCGCGACAGATACGAGCAGTACTTC.

This chain joins TRBV6-1 and TRBJ1-3; no firm D call. Between the trimmed V and J ends, which lost 8 bases and 0 bases, there was a span of 14 bases. The CDR3 sequence is 15 residues long. Germline assignment: CDR1 MNHNS and CDR2 SASEGT. CDR3 bases: TGTGCCAGCCGCCCCAGGCCTCTCTCTGGAAACACCATATATTTT. Translating gives CASRPRPLSGNTIYF.

The chain carries TRBV20-1 and TRBJ2-3, with D hard to call. V lost 4 bases and J 7 bases, leaving 6 bases between the germline ends. This CDR3 is built from 10 residues. The germline V gene has CDR1 DFQATT and CDR2 SNEGSKA (reference sequence). This chain's CDR3 is CSAKQNTQYF. The DNA for the CDR3 is TGCAGTGCTAAACAAAATACGCAGTATTTT.

This sequence joins TRBV7-2 and TRBJ2-5; D gene ambiguous. Germline V lookup: CDR1 SGHTA, CDR2 FQGNSA. The CDR3 totals 11 residues. V was shortened by 5 bases and J by 5 bases, with 6 bases between the two germline ends. As DNA, the CDR3 is TGTGCCAGCAGCACCGGGGAGACCCAGTACTTC. Translation gives CASSTGETQYF.

The V and J genes are TRBV7-9 and TRBJ2-5; 8 bases map to TRBD1. V lost 2 bases to trimming and J lost 5 bases; unmatched junction nucleotides: 7. The V gene's germline CDR1 is SEHNR and CDR2 FQNEAQ (reference sequence). The CDR3 is 15 residues long. In nucleotides, the CDR3 is TGTGCCAGCAGCTTATCGGGACAGGCTCAGGAGACCCAGTACTTC. It codes for CASSLSGQAQETQYF.

This chain links TRBV11-2 with TRBJ2-1; 9 positions match TRBD1. CDR1 and CDR2 from the germline V gene are SGHAT and FQNNGV. The CDR3 is 14 amino acids. With V trimmed by 7 bases and J by 8 bases, 9 bases remained unmatched. Here the CDR3 DNA reads TGTGCCAGCACCCTGGGGACAGGGTGGGATGAGCAGTTCTTC. This encodes CASTLGTGWDEQFF.

This clone was detected once. The CDR3 nucleotides are TGTGCCAGCTCACGGACACCAACGGAGACCCAGTACTTC. It translates to CASSRTPTETQYF. V and J are TRBV7-2 and TRBJ2-5; a weak D match, TRBD1 (5 bases). The CDR3 is 13 residues long. V was shortened by 8 bases and J by 5 bases, with 15 bases between the two germline ends. From germline, CDR1 is SGHTA and CDR2 FQGNSA.

V gene TRBV5-6 combines with J gene TRBJ1-2; D gene uncertain. V shed 5 bases and J shed 4 bases, with 6 bases lying between them. Germline values: CDR1 SGHDT, CDR2 YYEEEE. The CDR3 contains 11 residues. The CDR3: CASRRGYGYTF. In nucleotides, the CDR3 is TGTGCCAGCAGGCGAGGCTATGGCTACACCTTC.

V gene TRBV5-6 combines with J gene TRBJ2-7, with TRBD2 identical over 10 bases. V shed 0 bases and J 7 bases; nucleotides not matched to a gene: 10. The CDR3 runs 16 residues. Per the germline V gene, CDR1 is SGHDT and CDR2 is YYEEEE. DNA for the CDR3: TGTGCCAGCAGCTTGGAACTAGCGGGAAGGTCGAGGGAGCAGTACTTC. This codes for CASSLELAGRSREQYF.

The chain carries TRBV9 and TRBJ2-7; D remains unclear. CDR3 length: 14 amino acids. CDR1 and CDR2 from the germline V gene are SGDLS and YYNGEE. Trimming took 3 bases from V and 2 from J, leaving 12 bases between them. The DNA for the CDR3 is TGTGCCAGCAGCGAAGCCATCCCCCCCTACGAGCAGTACTTC. Protein product: CASSEAIPPYEQYF.

The genes are TRBV23-1 and TRBJ2-7; a weak D match, TRBD2 (5 bases). Being an ORF, TRBV23-1 has a function that is uncertain. The CDR3 covers 10 residues. Trimming removed 10 bases at V and 8 bases at J, with 12 bases between. CDR3 sequence: CANKADKQYF. In DNA form, the CDR3 reads TGCGCCAATAAAGCGGATAAGCAGTACTTC.

The V call is TRBV7-2, the J call TRBJ2-2; 10 bases map to TRBD2. The germline V gene encodes CDR1 SGHTA and CDR2 FQGNSA. The V and J ends lost 3 bases and 2 bases, in that order; junction bases with no gene match: 3. The CDR3 sequence is 16 residues long. The CDR3 DNA reads as TGTGCCAGCAGCTTCCGGACTAGCGGAAACACCGGGGAGCTGTTTTTT. Its protein product is CASSFRTSGNTGELFF. The full variable domain, completed using reference TRBV7-2 and TRBJ2-2, is GAGVSQSPSNKVTEKGKDVELRCDPISGHTALYWYRQSLGQGLEFLIYFQGNSAPDKSGLPSDRFSAERTGGSVSTLTIQRTQQEDSAVYLCASSFRTSGNTGELFFGEGSRLTVL.

This clone has just a few counts. The rearrangement joins TRBV7-6 to TRBJ2-1, with 8 bases lining up with TRBD2. Germline assignment: CDR1 SGHVS and CDR2 FNYEAQ. The CDR3 is 20 amino acids. J was trimmed by 0 bases and V by 6 bases; bases with no gene match: 19. The CDR3 is CASSLPGKRERPSSYNEQFF. In nucleotides, the CDR3 is TGTGCCAGCAGTCTTCCCGGCAAGCGGGAGCGGCCGAGCTCCTACAATGAGCAGTTCTTC.

In this sample, this clone turned up a few times. The chain employs TRBV5-4 and TRBJ2-3, with 11 positions matching TRBD1. This CDR3 is built from 15 residues. J was trimmed by 4 bases and V by 4 bases; bases with no gene match: 5. The germline V gene has CDR1 SGHNT and CDR2 YYREEE (reference sequence). As DNA, the CDR3 is TGTGCCAGCAGCCACCGGGACAGGGGGTCAGATACGCAGTATTTT. Translation: CASSHRDRGSDTQYF.